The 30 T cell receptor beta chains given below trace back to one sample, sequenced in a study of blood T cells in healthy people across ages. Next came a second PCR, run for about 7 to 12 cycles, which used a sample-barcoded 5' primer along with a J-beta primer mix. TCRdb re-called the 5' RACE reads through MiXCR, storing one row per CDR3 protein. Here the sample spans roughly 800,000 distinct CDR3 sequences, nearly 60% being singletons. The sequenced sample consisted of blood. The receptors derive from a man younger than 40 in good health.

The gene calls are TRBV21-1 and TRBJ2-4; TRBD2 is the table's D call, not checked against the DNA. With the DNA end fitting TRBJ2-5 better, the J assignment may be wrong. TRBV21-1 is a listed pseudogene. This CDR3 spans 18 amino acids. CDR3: CASSNPGTSGGEEVTQYF. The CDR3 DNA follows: TGTGCCAGCAGCAACCCCGGGACTAGCGGGGGGGAAGAGGTGACCCAGTACTTC.

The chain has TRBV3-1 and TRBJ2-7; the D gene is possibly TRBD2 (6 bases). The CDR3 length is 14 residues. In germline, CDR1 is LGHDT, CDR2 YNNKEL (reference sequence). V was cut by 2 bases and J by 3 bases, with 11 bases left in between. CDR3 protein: CASSQYLGGYEQYF. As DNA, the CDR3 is TGTGCCAGCAGCCAATACCTGGGAGGCTACGAGCAGTACTTC.

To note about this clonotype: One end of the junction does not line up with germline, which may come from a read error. The CDR3 protein is CASSLRAGVGQETRYF. In nucleotides, the CDR3 is TGTGCCAGCAGCTTGCGAGCGGGAGTAGGCCAAGAGACCCGGTACTTC. The chain recombines TRBV7-2 with TRBJ2-5; 8 nucleotides line up with TRBD2. The CDR3 contains 16 residues. Germline assignment: CDR1 SGHTA and CDR2 FQGNSA.

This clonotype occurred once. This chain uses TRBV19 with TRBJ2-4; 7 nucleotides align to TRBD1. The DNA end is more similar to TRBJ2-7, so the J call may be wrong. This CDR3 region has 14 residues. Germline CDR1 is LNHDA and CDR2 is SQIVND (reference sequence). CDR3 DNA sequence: TGTGCCAGTAAACAGGGGTGTCATATCTGCGAGCAGTACTTC. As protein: CASKQGCHICEQYF.

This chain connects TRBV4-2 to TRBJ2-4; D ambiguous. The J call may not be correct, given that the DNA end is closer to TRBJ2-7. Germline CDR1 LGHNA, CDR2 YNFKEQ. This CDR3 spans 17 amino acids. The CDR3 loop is CASSPTHIPGAYYEQYF. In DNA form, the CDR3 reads TGTGCCAGCAGCCCCACTCATATCCCGGGCGCCTACTACGAGCAGTACTTC.

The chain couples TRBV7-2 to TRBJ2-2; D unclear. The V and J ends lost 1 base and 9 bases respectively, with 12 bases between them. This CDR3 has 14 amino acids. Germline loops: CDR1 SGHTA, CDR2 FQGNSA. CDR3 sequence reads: CASSLDHDLRELFF. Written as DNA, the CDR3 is TGTGCCAGCAGCTTAGACCACGACTTGCGGGAGCTGTTTTTT.

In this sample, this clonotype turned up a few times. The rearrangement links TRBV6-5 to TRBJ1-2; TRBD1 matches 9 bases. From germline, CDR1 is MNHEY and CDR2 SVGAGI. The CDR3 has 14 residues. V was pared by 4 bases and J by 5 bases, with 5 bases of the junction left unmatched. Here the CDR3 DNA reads TGTGCCAGCAGTTCCGGACAGGGGCTGTATGGCTACACCTTC. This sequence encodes CASSSGQGLYGYTF.

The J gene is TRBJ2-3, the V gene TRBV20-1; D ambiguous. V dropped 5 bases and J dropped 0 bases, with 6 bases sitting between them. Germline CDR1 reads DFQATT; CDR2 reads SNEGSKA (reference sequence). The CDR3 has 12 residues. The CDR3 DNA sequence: TGCAGTGCTGCCCAGAGCACAGATACGCAGTATTTT. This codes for CSAAQSTDTQYF.

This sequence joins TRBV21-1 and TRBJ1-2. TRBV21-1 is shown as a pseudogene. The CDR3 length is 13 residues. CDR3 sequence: CASTIRQDYGYTF. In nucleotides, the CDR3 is TGTGCCAGCACCATAAGGCAGGACTATGGCTACACCTTC.

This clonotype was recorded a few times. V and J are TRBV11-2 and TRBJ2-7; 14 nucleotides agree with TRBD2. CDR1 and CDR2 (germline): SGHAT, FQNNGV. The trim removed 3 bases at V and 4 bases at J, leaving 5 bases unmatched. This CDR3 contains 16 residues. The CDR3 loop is CASSFGLAGGSYEQYF. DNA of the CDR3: TGTGCCAGCAGCTTTGGACTAGCGGGGGGATCGTACGAGCAGTACTTC.

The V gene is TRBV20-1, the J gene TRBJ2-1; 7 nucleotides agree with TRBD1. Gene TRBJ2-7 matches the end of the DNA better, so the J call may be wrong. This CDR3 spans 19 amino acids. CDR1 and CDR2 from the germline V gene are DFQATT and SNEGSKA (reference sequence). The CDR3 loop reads CSARQMDRPPLSNLYEQYF. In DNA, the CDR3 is TGCAGTGCTAGACAGATGGACAGGCCCCCACTGTCGAACCTCTACGAGCAGTACTTC.

The CDR3 here is CASRSRGDLYGYTF. DNA for the CDR3: TGTGCCAGCCGAAGCCGAGGGGACCTCTATGGCTACACCTTC. This chain uses TRBV5-5 with TRBJ1-2; possibly TRBD1 for D (5 bases). V lost 7 bases to trimming and J lost 4 bases, with 17 bases between them. The CDR3 spans 14 residues. CDR1 SGHKS and CDR2 YYEKEE come from the germline V gene (reference sequence).

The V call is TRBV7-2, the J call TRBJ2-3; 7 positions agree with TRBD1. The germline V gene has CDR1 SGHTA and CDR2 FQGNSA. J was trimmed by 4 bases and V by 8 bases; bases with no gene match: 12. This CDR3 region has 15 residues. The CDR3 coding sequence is TGTGCCAGCGTGCGGGCGACAGGGCGATCAGATACGCAGTATTTT. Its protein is CASVRATGRSDTQYF.

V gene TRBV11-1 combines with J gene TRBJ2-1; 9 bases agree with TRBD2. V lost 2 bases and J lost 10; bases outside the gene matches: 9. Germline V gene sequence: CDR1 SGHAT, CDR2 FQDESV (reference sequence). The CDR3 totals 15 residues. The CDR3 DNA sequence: TGTGCCAGCAGCTTATCAATAGCGGGAGCAAACGAGCAGTTCTTC. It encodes CASSLSIAGANEQFF.

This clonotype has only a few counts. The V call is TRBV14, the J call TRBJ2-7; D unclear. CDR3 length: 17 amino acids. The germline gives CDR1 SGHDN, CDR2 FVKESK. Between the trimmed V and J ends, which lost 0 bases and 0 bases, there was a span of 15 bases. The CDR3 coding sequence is TGTGCCAGCAGCCAAGATCTTTCCCCCGGGTACTCCTACGAGCAGTACTTC. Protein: CASSQDLSPGYSYEQYF.

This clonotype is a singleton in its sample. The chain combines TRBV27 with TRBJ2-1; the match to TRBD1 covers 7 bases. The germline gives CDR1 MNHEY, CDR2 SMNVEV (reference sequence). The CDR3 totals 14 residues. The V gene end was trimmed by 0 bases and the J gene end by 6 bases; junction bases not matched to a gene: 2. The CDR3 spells CASSLSHRGNEQFF. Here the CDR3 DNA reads TGTGCCAGCAGTTTATCGCACAGGGGCAATGAGCAGTTCTTC.

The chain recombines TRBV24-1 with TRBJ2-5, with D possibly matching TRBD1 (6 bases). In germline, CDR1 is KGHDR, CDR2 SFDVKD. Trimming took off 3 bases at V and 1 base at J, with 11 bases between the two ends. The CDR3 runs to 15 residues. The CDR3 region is CATSDAGDTQETQYF. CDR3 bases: TGTGCCACCAGTGATGCCGGGGACACCCAAGAGACCCAGTACTTC.

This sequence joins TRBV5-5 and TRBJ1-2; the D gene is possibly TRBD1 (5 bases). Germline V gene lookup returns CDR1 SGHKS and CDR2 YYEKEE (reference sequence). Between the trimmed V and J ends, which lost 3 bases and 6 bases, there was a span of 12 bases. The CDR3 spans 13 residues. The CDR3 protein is CASSYPDKDGYTF. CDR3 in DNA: TGTGCCAGCAGCTACCCGGACAAGGATGGCTACACCTTC.

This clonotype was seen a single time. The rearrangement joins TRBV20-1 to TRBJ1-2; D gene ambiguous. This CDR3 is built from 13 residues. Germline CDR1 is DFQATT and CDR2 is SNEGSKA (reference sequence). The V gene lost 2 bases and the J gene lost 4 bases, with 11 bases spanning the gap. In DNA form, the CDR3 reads TGCAGTGCTAGAAGTACGGGGAGCTATGGCTACACCTTC. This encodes CSARSTGSYGYTF.

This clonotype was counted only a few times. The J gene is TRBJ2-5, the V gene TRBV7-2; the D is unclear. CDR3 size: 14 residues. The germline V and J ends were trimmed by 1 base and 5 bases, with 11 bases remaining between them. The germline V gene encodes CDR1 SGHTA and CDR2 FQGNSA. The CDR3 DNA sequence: TGTGCCAGCAGCTTAGTGGTTAGCACGGAGACCCAGTACTTC. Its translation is CASSLVVSTETQYF.

The DNA for the CDR3 is TGTGCCAGCAGCCGTAACAGGGGAGAGAATTCACCCCTCCACTTT. Its translation: CASSRNRGENSPLHF. This chain links TRBV3-1 with TRBJ1-6, with 7 nucleotides matching TRBD1. Germline CDR1 is LGHDT and CDR2 is YNNKEL (reference sequence). This CDR3 has 15 amino acids. The junction had 7 bases not matched to a gene; V was cut back by 4 bases and J by 7 bases. Looking up the rest from reference TRBV3-1 and TRBJ1-6 gives the full variable domain: DTAVSQTPKYLVTQMGNDKSIKCEQNLGHDTMYWYKQDSKKFLKIMFSYNNKELIINETVPNRFSPKSPDKAHLNLHINSLELGDSAVYFCASSRNRGENSPLHFGNGTRLTVT.

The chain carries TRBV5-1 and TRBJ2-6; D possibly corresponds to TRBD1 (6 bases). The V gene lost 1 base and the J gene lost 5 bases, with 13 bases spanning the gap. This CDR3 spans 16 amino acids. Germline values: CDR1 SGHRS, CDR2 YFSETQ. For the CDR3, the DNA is TGCGCCAGCAGCTTGCGGCAGGGGTCGAGGGCCAACGTCCTGACTTTC. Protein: CASSLRQGSRANVLTF.

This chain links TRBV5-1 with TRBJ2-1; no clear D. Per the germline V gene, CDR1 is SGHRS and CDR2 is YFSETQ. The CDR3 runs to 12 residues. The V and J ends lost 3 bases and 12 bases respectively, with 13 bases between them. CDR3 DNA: TGCGCCAGCAGCTCCGACGGCCAGGCGCAGTTCTTC. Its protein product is CASSSDGQAQFF.

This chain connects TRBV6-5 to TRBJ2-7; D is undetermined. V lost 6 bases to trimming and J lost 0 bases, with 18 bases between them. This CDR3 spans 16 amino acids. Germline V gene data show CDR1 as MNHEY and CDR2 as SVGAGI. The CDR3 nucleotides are TGTGCCAGCAGCCCCTACAAGGGCTCTAGCTCCTACGAGCAGTACTTC. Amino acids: CASSPYKGSSSYEQYF.

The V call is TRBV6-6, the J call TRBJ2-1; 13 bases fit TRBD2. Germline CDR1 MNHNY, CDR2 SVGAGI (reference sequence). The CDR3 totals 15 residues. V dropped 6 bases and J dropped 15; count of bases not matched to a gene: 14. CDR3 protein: CASRGLGTSGILPFF. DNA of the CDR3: TGTGCCAGCAGGGGACTCGGGACTAGCGGGATTCTCCCGTTCTTC.

CDR3 bases: TGCAGCGTTGAAATAACAGGGGGTCGCACTGAAGCTTTCTTT. Protein sequence: CSVEITGGRTEAFF. The V gene is TRBV29-1, the J gene TRBJ1-1; 8 bases map to TRBD1. The germline CDR1 and CDR2 sequences are SQVTM and ANQGSEA. The CDR3 covers 14 residues. V lost 2 bases and J lost 4; bases outside the gene matches: 6.

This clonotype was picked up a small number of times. The CDR3 region is CSVEVSGTGALGGYTF. The CDR3 nucleotides are TGCAGCGTTGAAGTCTCCGGGACAGGGGCACTTGGTGGCTACACCTTC. This chain joins TRBV29-1 and TRBJ1-2; TRBD1 agrees at 10 bases. The trim removed 1 base at V and 7 bases at J, leaving 12 bases unmatched. Germline V gives CDR1 SQVTM, CDR2 ANQGSEA. The CDR3 sequence is 16 residues long.

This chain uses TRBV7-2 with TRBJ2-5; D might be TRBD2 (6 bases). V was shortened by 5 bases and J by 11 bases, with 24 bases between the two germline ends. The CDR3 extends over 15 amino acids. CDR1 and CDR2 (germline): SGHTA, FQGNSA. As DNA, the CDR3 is TGTGCCAGCAGCCCCAGGAGCGGGCCGCCGGGTGAGCAGTACTTC. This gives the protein CASSPRSGPPGEQYF. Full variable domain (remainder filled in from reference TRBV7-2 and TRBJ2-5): GAGVSQSPSNKVTEKGKDVELRCDPISGHTALYWYRQSLGQGLEFLIYFQGNSAPDKSGLPSDRFSAERTGGSVSTLTIQRTQQEDSAVYLCASSPRSGPPGEQYFGPGTRLLVL.

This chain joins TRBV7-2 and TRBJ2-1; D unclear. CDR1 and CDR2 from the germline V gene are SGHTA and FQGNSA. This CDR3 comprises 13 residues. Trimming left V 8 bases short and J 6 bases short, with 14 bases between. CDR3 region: CASHPDPSNEQFF. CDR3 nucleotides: TGTGCCAGCCACCCTGACCCGTCCAATGAGCAGTTCTTC.

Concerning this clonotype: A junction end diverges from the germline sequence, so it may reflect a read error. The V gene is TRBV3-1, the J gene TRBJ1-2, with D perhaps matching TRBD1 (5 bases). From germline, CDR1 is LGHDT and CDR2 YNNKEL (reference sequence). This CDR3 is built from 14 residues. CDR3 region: CASSYGTLNCGYTF. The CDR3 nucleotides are TGTGCCAGCAGCTACGGGACTCTTAACTGTGGCTACACCTTC. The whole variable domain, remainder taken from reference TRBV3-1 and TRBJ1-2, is DTAVSQTPKYLVTQMGNDKSIKCEQNLGHDTMYWYKQDSKKFLKIMFSYNNKELIINETVPNRFSPKSPDKAHLNLHINSLELGDSAVYFCASSYGTLNCGYTFGSGTRLTVV.